Reported below is one T cell receptor beta chain. The antigen remains undetermined. This entry comes from a study of T cell responses to AZD1222 COVID-19 vaccine. About the research overall: Doses given second, at about 4 or about 12 weeks, were pooled. General study findings and limits: Close to half of all spike-specific TCRs reportedly target regions of the variants that are unmutated. With dominance at 160-218 and 743-854, vaccine-associated CD4 TCRs spanned spike.

The method was immunoSEQ multiplex PCR; TCRdb's version includes in-frame clones alone and lacks a portion of them. The sample includes around 180,000 clones, roughly 92% of them seen just once. V dropped 3 bases and J dropped 8 bases, with 19 bases sitting between them. This CDR3 spans 16 amino acids. The germline CDR1 and CDR2 sequences are MDHEN and SYDVKM. This rearrangement joins TRBV28 to TRBJ1-4; D uncertain. The source of this sequence is an adult in good health. This material consisted of peripheral blood, taken on day 0 of AZD1222 vaccination. The CDR3 is CASSFYNWAGDEKLFF. The CDR3 coding sequence is TGTGCCAGCAGTTTTTATAATTGGGCAGGCGACGAAAAACTGTTTTTT.